Detailed here is one T cell receptor (beta chain). Antigen: not known. V was trimmed by 4 bases and J by 3 bases, leaving 13 bases between them. Germline V gives CDR1 SGHNT, CDR2 YYREEE (reference sequence). The CDR3 spans 14 residues. TCRdb reprocessed the reads via MiXCR and lists one record per CDR3 protein. Of some 240,000 distinct CDR3 sequences listed, about a sixth are singletons. This sample stems from a study of T cell repertoires in cytomegalovirus infection. Study-level background: Based on public TCR beta signatures, there were indications of CMV infection and of a matching HLA type.

General study points: Accumulated public TCR beta family frequency recognized individuals carrying CMV together with the relevant HLA. The ex vivo response was dominated by HLA-C-restricted CMV-specific TCR beta clonotypes.

The sample was CD8+ T cells from PBMCs. The chain employs TRBV5-4 and TRBJ1-1; a weak D match, TRBD1 (5 bases). The sequence derives from a human donor in good health (CMV status not recorded). Some clones in this sample may be carry-over from other donors' samples. CDR3 nucleotides: TGTGCCAGCAGCCTGGGGTGGGGGGACACTGAAGCTTTCTTT. It codes for CASSLGWGDTEAFF.